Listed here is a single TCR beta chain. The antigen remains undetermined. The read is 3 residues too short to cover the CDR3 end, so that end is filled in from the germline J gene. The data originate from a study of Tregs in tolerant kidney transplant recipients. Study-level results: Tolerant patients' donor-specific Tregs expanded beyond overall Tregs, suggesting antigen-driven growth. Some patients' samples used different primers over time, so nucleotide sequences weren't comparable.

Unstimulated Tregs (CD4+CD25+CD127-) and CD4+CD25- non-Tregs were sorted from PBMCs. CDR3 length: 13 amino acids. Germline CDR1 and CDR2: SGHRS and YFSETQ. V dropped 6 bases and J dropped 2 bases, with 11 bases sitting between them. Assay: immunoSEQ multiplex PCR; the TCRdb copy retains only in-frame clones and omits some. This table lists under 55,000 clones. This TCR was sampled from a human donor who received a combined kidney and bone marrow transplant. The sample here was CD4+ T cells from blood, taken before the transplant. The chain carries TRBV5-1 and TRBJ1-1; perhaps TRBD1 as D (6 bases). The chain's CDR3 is CASIGGTNTEAFF. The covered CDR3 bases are TGCGCCAGCATAGGGGGAACAAACACTGAA.